These T cell receptor beta chains were read from a single sample in a study of blood T cell repertoires in COVID-19. Using immunoSEQ multiplex PCR, the repertoire was profiled, and TCRdb retains in-frame clones only, with some absent. The repertoire holds a few hundred thousand clones, with about 86% as singletons. The sample comprised peripheral blood. These receptors all stem from a woman aged 45-65 years with acute or convalescent COVID-19. Each CDR3 is given with its conserved first and last residue. Fields, in order: CDR3 DNA, CDR3 protein, D gene, clone size, J gene, V gene. The D gene is left open where the match is weak. Clone size is given for some rows only: seen once, a few or many times, or a class if the clone is expanded.

TGTGCCAGCATCTCCGCGGACAGGTGGAACTATGGCTACACCTTC	CASISADRWNYGYTF	TRBD1	.	TRBJ1-2	TRBV6-5
TGCGCCAGCAGCCAAGAGGCCAGGGTTGATGGCTACACCTTC	CASSQEARVDGYTF	.	.	TRBJ1-2	TRBV4-1
TGCGCCAGCAGCTTGGACGGACAGGGGGTAAACATTCAGTACTTC	CASSLDGQGVNIQYF	TRBD1	.	TRBJ2-4	TRBV5-1
TGCGCCAGCAGCCCCGTTGGCAGGGGAGTCTCTGAAGCTTTCTTT	CASSPVGRGVSEAFF	.	.	TRBJ1-1	TRBV4-1
TGTGCCAGCAGCCTCAATGCAGGATTAGGTCAGCCCCAGCATTTT	CASSLNAGLGQPQHF	.	.	TRBJ1-5	TRBV11-2
TGTGCCAGTACCCCAGGGGGCAACTATGGCTACACCTTC	CASTPGGNYGYTF	TRBD1	.	TRBJ1-2	TRBV19
TGTGCCAGTACTGGGTGGGGCGGCAATCAGCCCCAGCATTTT	CASTGWGGNQPQHF	.	.	TRBJ1-5	TRBV19
TGCGCCAGCAGGAGTCGGGGGTCATACAATGAGCAGTTCTTC	CASRSRGSYNEQFF	.	.	TRBJ2-1	TRBV5-1
TGTGCCAGCTCACGTCCCGGGACAGGGAAGACTTACACTGAAGCTTTCTTT	CASSRPGTGKTYTEAFF	TRBD1	.	TRBJ1-1	TRBV18
TGCGCCAGCAGCCAAGAAACAGGGGCTGGAAACACCATATATTTT	CASSQETGAGNTIYF	TRBD1	.	TRBJ1-3	TRBV4-3
TGCGCCAGCAGTTCTGGGGGCGGCTATGGCTACACCTTC	CASSSGGGYGYTF	.	.	TRBJ1-2	TRBV5-1
TGTGCCAGCAGCTTAGGAGCGACTGTAGATGAGCAGTTCTTC	CASSLGATVDEQFF	.	.	TRBJ2-1	TRBV11-3
TGCGCCAGCAGCCAAGTACCCGGGGGGGCGCAGGGTAGCACAGATACGCAGTATTTT	CASSQVPGGAQGSTDTQYF	TRBD2	.	TRBJ2-3	TRBV4-1
TGCGCCAGCAGCTTGGTAGGGGGGGTCAATGAGCAGTTCTTC	CASSLVGGVNEQFF	.	.	TRBJ2-1	TRBV5-1
TGTGCCAGCAGCTATAGCGGGGGGGCCGACAATGAGCAGTTCTTC	CASSYSGGADNEQFF	TRBD2	once	TRBJ2-1	TRBV11-2
TGTGCCAGCGGATGGGACAGCACCTACGAGCAGTACTTC	CASGWDSTYEQYF	TRBD1	.	TRBJ2-7	TRBV28
TGTGCCAACCCCCCGGGACAGGGGGTTAACACCGGGGAGCTGTTTTTT	CANPPGQGVNTGELFF	.	.	TRBJ2-2	TRBV21-1
TGTGCCAGCAGCCCGCAGGGGGGCTCCTATAATTCACCCCTCCACTTT	CASSPQGGSYNSPLHF	TRBD1	.	TRBJ1-6	TRBV7-2
TGCGCCAGCAGCACTAGCGGGGGAGTTTACGAGCAGTACTTC	CASSTSGGVYEQYF	TRBD2	.	TRBJ2-7	TRBV5-1
TGCGCCAGCAGCCGGACAGGAGAAGGAAACTATGGCTACACCTTC	CASSRTGEGNYGYTF	TRBD1	.	TRBJ1-2	TRBV5-1
TGCGCCAGCAGCCCGACTTCGCGGGAGACCCAGTACTTC	CASSPTSRETQYF	.	.	TRBJ2-5	TRBV5-1
TGCGCCAGCAGTGGGGGACAGGGGGCCTATTATAGCAATCAGCCCCAGCATTTT	CASSGGQGAYYSNQPQHF	TRBD1	.	TRBJ1-5	TRBV10-1
TGTGCCAGCAGTTATAACGGCGGGAGGGCCTACGAGCAGTACTTC	CASSYNGGRAYEQYF	TRBD2	.	TRBJ2-7	TRBV6-2/TRBV6-3
TGTGCCAGCAGCCAGGACTCCTGGCGGGGGGACACCGGGGAGCTGTTTTTT	CASSQDSWRGDTGELFF	TRBD2	.	TRBJ2-2	TRBV4-2
TGTGCCAGCAGTTTAGCGGGCGACACTGAAGCTTTCTTT	CASSLAGDTEAFF	.	.	TRBJ1-1	TRBV12-3/TRBV12-4
TGTGCCAGCAGCGTAGCTTATTCTAGCGGGGGGGCCAGCGGTGAGCAGTTCTTC	CASSVAYSSGGASGEQFF	TRBD2	.	TRBJ2-1	TRBV9
TGCGCCAGCAGCTTTTCAGGGGATACTGAAGCTTTCTTT	CASSFSGDTEAFF	.	.	TRBJ1-1	TRBV5-1
TGTGCCAGCTCACCGACAGGGGATCAGCCCCAGCATTTT	CASSPTGDQPQHF	TRBD1	.	TRBJ1-5	TRBV18
TGTGCCAGCCGGGACAGCATTAAAAACATTCAGTACTTC	CASRDSIKNIQYF	TRBD1	.	TRBJ2-4	TRBV2
TGCGCCAGCAGCTCCTCGTCAGGTGAAAAACTGTTTTTT	CASSSSSGEKLFF	.	.	TRBJ1-4	TRBV5-1
TGTGCCAGCAGCCTACAGGGCTCTGGAAACACCATATATTTT	CASSLQGSGNTIYF	.	.	TRBJ1-3	TRBV7-2
TGCGCCAGCAGCTTGGACGGGGACACTGAAGCTTTCTTT	CASSLDGDTEAFF	.	.	TRBJ1-1	TRBV5-1
TGCGCCAGCAGCTCACTAGCGGGAGTAAACACCGGGGAGCTGTTTTTT	CASSSLAGVNTGELFF	TRBD2	.	TRBJ2-2	TRBV5-1
TGTGCCAGTTCCATTAGAGCTGAAGCTTTCTTT	CASSIRAEAFF	.	.	TRBJ1-1	TRBV28
TGTGCCAGCAATCGGGTGGGAGCGGGGCCTTTAGGAGAGACCCAGTACTTC	CASNRVGAGPLGETQYF	TRBD2	.	TRBJ2-5	TRBV9
TGTGCCAGCAGGGACCGGGGGGTTAGCACTGAAGCTTTCTTT	CASRDRGVSTEAFF	.	.	TRBJ1-1	TRBV2
TGTGCCTGGAGTGGGGGGACAGAGACCTACGAGCAGTACTTC	CAWSGGTETYEQYF	TRBD1	.	TRBJ2-7	TRBV30
TGTGCCGCGGGGACTGAGGGCTACGAGCAGTACTTC	CAAGTEGYEQYF	.	.	TRBJ2-7	TRBV12-1
TGTGCCAGTACCAACCGATACGGGCTAGGGGACACTGAAGCTTTCTTT	CASTNRYGLGDTEAFF	.	.	TRBJ1-1	TRBV19
TGTGCCAGCAGCTTAGCCCAAAACAGTAGGAACACTGAAGCTTTCTTT	CASSLAQNSRNTEAFF	.	.	TRBJ1-1	TRBV7-9